This TCR beta chain comes out of a study of neoadjuvant anti-PD-1 for oral cavity cancer. Study-level information: Nivolumab at 3 mg/kg was mostly given biweekly, three to four doses, pre-surgery. Notes on the study in general: Non-responders to neoadjuvant nivolumab had significantly more clonal PBMC T cells than responders. Pretreatment Treg/Th17 ratio correlated inversely with post-treatment tumor clonality.

These oral cavity squamous cell carcinomas were HPV-negative and locally advanced. The assay was immunoSEQ multiplex PCR, and TCRdb's table has in-frame clones only and misses some. The sample holds 17,000 or so clones; approximately 64% are singletons and the top ten take roughly 3.1%. In the case of this clone: Its antigen is currently unknown.

This CDR3 is 14 amino acids long. After removal of 4 bases from V and 2 bases from J, the junction contained 4 bases not matched to a gene. The germline CDR1 and CDR2 sequences are MNHEY and SVGAGI. The specimen was PBMCs, collected before nivolumab (anti-PD-1) treatment. The receptor's source is a person aged 40 to 85 with oral cavity squamous cell carcinoma. The rearrangement uses TRBV6-5 and TRBJ1-1; 7 positions match TRBD1. This chain's CDR3 is CASSWGTANTEAFF. The CDR3 DNA reads TGTGCCAGCAGTTGGGGGACAGCTAACACTGAAGCTTTCTTT.